Each of the 23 T cell receptor beta chains below was sequenced from the same sample in a study of tumor-infiltrating lymphocytes in primary liver carcinoma (dated 2017 in TCRdb). Without any cell sorting, total RNA and DNA were extracted together from roughly 21-30 mg of bulk tissue using the AllPrep DNA/RNA mini kit. For sequencing, an Illumina HiSeq 2500 was employed. Using a constant-region primer and ProtoScript II reverse transcriptase, TCRbeta-specific cDNA was reverse-transcribed from 500 ng total RNA. TCRbeta libraries were built with three nested multiplex PCR rounds, a slightly modified ARM-PCR procedure. Each of the first two PCR rounds ran for around 10 cycles using multiplex TRBV1-TRBV30 forward primers together with a Cbeta reverse primer. Clones were called with MiXCR by TCRdb after fastp trimmed the public reads at Q25, and only in-frame beta chains were retained. For every CDR3 protein sequence, its rows merge into one entry that carries the most common genes and DNA. This sample gives 90,000 to 140,000 distinct CDR3 sequences in total; about four fifths of them show up just once. Of the sample, approximately 20% falls within the top ten clones.

Sequenced sample: liver tumor tissue from sampling region 3. The cell subset or site label here, explained by the study, means: tumor region T3, left-lateral pole. The source is a man aged 35-49 years with primary liver carcinoma and hepatitis B virus infection.

This clonotype was picked up a small number of times. In this CDR3 the conserved last residue, phenylalanine or tryptophan, is missing, so a read error is likely. V gene TRBV28 combines with J gene TRBJ1-2; 8 nucleotides align to TRBD1. Germline lookup yields CDR1 MDHEN and CDR2 SYDVKM. This CDR3 is 13 amino acids long. V shed 2 bases and J 10 bases; nucleotides not matched to a gene: 6. The CDR3 region has the DNA TGTGCCAGCAGTTTACAGGGGGCGCGTGACTACACCTTA. It is translated as CASSLQGARDYTL.

A word on this clonotype: At one boundary the junction diverges from the germline segment, which might be a read error. This chain links TRBV6-5 with TRBJ1-2; a weak D match, TRBD1 (5 bases). The CDR3 loop spans 14 amino acids. Per the germline V gene, CDR1 is MNHEY and CDR2 is SVGAGI. The CDR3 DNA follows: TGTACCAGCAGCCCTCCGGGGGGAGGTCGTGGCTACACATTC. Its translation is CTSSPPGGGRGYTF.

The chain employs TRBV20-1 and TRBJ1-2; D gene ambiguous. Deletions cut 5 bases from V and 4 bases from J, with 17 bases between. The germline V gene has CDR1 DFQATT and CDR2 SNEGSKA (reference sequence). CDR3 length: 14 amino acids. The CDR3 sequence: CSAGAPSRFYGYTF. Here the CDR3 DNA reads TGCAGTGCTGGCGCACCCAGCAGATTCTATGGCTACACCTTC.

In the case of this clonotype: The junction departs from germline at one end; a sequencing error may be responsible. The chain has TRBV12-3 or TRBV12-4 and TRBJ1-1, with D maybe TRBD1 (5 bases). CDR3 length equals 15 residues. The CDR3 spells CTSSMGGALGTEAFF. The CDR3 DNA sequence: TGTACCAGCAGTATGGGTGGGGCGCTTGGCACTGAAGCTTTCTTT.

For this clonotype: A junction boundary mismatches the germline segment, possibly from a read error. The chain is built from TRBV5-1 and TRBJ2-3; the D gene is possibly TRBD2 (5 bases). Germline V gene lookup returns CDR1 SGHRS and CDR2 YFSETQ. This CDR3 has 15 residues. The CDR3 sequence: CASSLEASLTDTQYF. CDR3 sequence (DNA): TGTGCCAGCAGCTTGGAGGCGAGCCTCACAGATACGCAGTATTTT.

V and J are TRBV5-1 and TRBJ2-7, with D maybe TRBD1 (5 bases). The CDR3 consists of 14 residues. V was pared by 2 bases and J by 1 base, with 10 bases between. Germline-derived CDR1 and CDR2 are SGHRS and YFSETQ. CDR3 coding DNA: TGCGCCAGCAGCTTAGAACAGGTGTCCTACGAGCAGTACTTC. This encodes CASSLEQVSYEQYF. Combining the CDR3 with reference TRBV5-1 and TRBJ2-7 gives the whole variable domain KAGVTQTPRYLIKTRGQQVTLSCSPISGHRSVSWYQQTPGQGLQFLFEYFSETQRNKGNFPGRFSGRQFSNSRSEMNVSTLELGDSALYLCASSLEQVSYEQYFGPGTRLTVT.

A note on this clonotype: In this CDR3 the conserved last residue, phenylalanine or tryptophan, is missing, so a read error is likely. V is TRBV6-1 and J is TRBJ1-5, with D uncertain. This CDR3 has 14 residues. Per the germline V gene, CDR1 is MNHNS and CDR2 is SASEGT. CDR3 in DNA: TGTGGCAGCAGTGAAATGGTTGGCAATCAGCCCCAGCATTAT. Translated, it gives CGSSEMVGNQPQHY.

Only one count was recorded for this clonotype. The J gene is TRBJ1-1, the V gene TRBV5-1, with a possible D match to TRBD1 (5 bases). Trimming removed 4 bases at V and 2 bases at J, with 15 bases between. The CDR3 is 15 residues long. Germline CDR1 and CDR2: SGHRS and YFSETQ. DNA of the CDR3: TGCGCCAGCAGCGCCTTGGAGGGGAGCAACACTGAAGCTTTCTTT. Amino acid sequence: CASSALEGSNTEAFF.

Note on this clonotype: One end of the junction fails to match germline, which may point to a read error. The rearrangement links TRBV7-3 to TRBJ2-7; no clear D gene. From germline, CDR1 is SGHTA and CDR2 FQGTGA. The CDR3 is made up of 12 amino acids. The CDR3 protein is CASSFSVHEQYF. CDR3 in DNA: TGTGCCAGTAGCTTCAGTGTCCACGAGCAGTACTTC.

In this sample, this clonotype turned up a few times. This may stem from a read error, because a much larger clone lies one nucleotide away. This chain connects TRBV28 to TRBJ2-7, with 7 bases matching TRBD2. The CDR3 totals 17 residues. The V and J ends lost 3 bases and 2 bases, in that order; junction bases with no gene match: 13. Per the germline V gene, CDR1 is MDHEN and CDR2 is SYDVKM. The CDR3 sequence is CASSLLVGGTLAYEQYF. The CDR3 DNA reads as TGTGCCAGCAGTTTGTTGGTCGGGGGGACCCTTGCCTACGAGCAGTACTTC. Filled out from reference TRBV28 and TRBJ2-7, the complete variable domain reads DVKVTQSSRYLVKRTGEKVFLECVQDMDHENMFWYRQDPGLGLRLIYFSYDVKMKEKGDIPEGYSVSREKKERFSLILESASTNQTSMYLCASSLLVGGTLAYEQYFGPGTRLTVT.

Points on this clonotype: A clone one base away is much larger, so this may be a read error. The chain recombines TRBV2 with TRBJ2-4; D might be TRBD2 (6 bases). The CDR3 is made up of 12 amino acids. Germline CDR1 SNHLY, CDR2 FYNNEI. V was clipped by 4 bases and J by 11 bases, with 12 bases between them. CDR3 in DNA: TGTGCCAGCAGTGTGGTTGGGGAGGTTCAGTACTTC. Translation gives CASSVVGEVQYF.

In this sample, this clonotype turned up many times. This chain joins TRBV2 and TRBJ2-7; unclear D gene. This CDR3 contains 14 residues. V was pared by 0 bases and J by 2 bases, with 8 bases between. The V gene's germline CDR1 is SNHLY and CDR2 FYNNEI. The CDR3: CASSEARIPYEQYF. For the CDR3, the DNA is TGTGCCAGCAGTGAAGCGCGGATCCCCTACGAGCAGTACTTC.

The chain uses TRBV29-1 and TRBJ2-5; the D gene is possibly TRBD1 (5 bases). The V and J ends lost 7 bases and 9 bases respectively, with 24 bases between them. The CDR3 extends over 14 amino acids. Germline V gene data show CDR1 as SQVTM and CDR2 as ANQGSEA. For the CDR3, the DNA is TGCAGCGCCAGAAGGGGCGGTCGCCCCGAGTCCCAGTACTTC. It yields the protein CSARRGGRPESQYF.

A remark on this clonotype: A junction boundary mismatches the germline segment, possibly from a read error. The rearrangement links TRBV11-2 to TRBJ2-2; 12 nucleotides align to TRBD2. Germline CDR1 and CDR2: SGHAT and FQNNGV. The CDR3 runs to 16 residues. This CDR3 reads CASSLVTSGSTGELLF. CDR3 DNA sequence: TGTGCCAGCAGCTTGGTGACTAGCGGGAGCACCGGGGAGCTGTTATTT.

Details on this clonotype: One end of the junction varies from germline; a read error may be responsible. The rearrangement uses TRBV4-1 and TRBJ2-7, with 7 bases matching TRBD1. The V gene's germline CDR1 is MGHRA and CDR2 YSYEKL. The CDR3 extends over 12 amino acids. CDR3 amino acids: CVSKGAGEEQYF. CDR3 nucleotides: TGCGTCAGCAAGGGGGCAGGGGAAGAGCAGTACTTC.

Concerning this clonotype: Compared with germline, one end of the junction differs, possibly owing to a read error. The CDR3 coding sequence is TGCGCCAGCTGCTTCGAAACTAGCGGGAGGATCACCGGGGAGCTGTTTTTT. Protein product: CASCFETSGRITGELFF. The V call is TRBV5-1, the J call TRBJ2-2; 12 bases agree with TRBD2. Germline CDR1 is SGHRS and CDR2 is YFSETQ. There are 17 residues in the CDR3.

V and J are TRBV11-2 and TRBJ2-7; D is unresolved. This CDR3 is 15 amino acids long. Germline V lookup: CDR1 SGHAT, CDR2 FQNNGV. The CDR3 coding sequence is TGTCCAAGCAGCTCCGGACGGCTTTATGCGCGCGAGCAGTACTTC. As protein: CPSSSGRLYAREQYF.

Remarks on this clonotype: Mismatch with germline at one junction end may stem from a read error. This CDR3 reads CASGFSGPLDNKQFF. CDR3 in DNA: TGTGCCAGTGGCTTTAGCGGGCCACTCGACAATAAGCAGTTCTTC. The rearrangement links TRBV11-2 to TRBJ2-1, with 7 bases fitting TRBD2. This CDR3 has 15 amino acids. Germline CDR1 and CDR2: SGHAT and FQNNGV.

With regard to this clonotype: In this CDR3 the conserved last residue, phenylalanine or tryptophan, is missing, so a read error is likely. The chain uses TRBV11-1 and TRBJ2-4; either TRBD1 or TRBD2 may supply D (5 bases each). CDR3 length: 17 residues. Deletions cut 3 bases from V and 2 bases from J, with 17 bases between. In germline, CDR1 is SGHAT, CDR2 FQDESV (reference sequence). CDR3 DNA: TGTGCCAGCAGCTTTCCCGGGGCTGGCGAGACCAAAAACATTCAGTACTTA. It specifies CASSFPGAGETKNIQYL.

As to this clonotype: Germline is not matched at one junction end, which may reflect a read error. The genes are TRBV2 and TRBJ2-3, with D hard to call. This CDR3 is 13 amino acids long. Germline lookup yields CDR1 SNHLY and CDR2 FYNNEI. The CDR3 spells CANSELEADTQYF. In DNA, the CDR3 is TGTGCCAACAGTGAATTAGAGGCAGATACGCAGTATTTT.

The chain links TRBV6-6 to TRBJ1-2; no reliable D call. CDR1 and CDR2 from the germline V gene are MNHNY and SVGAGI (reference sequence). The CDR3 is made up of 14 amino acids. V was clipped by 8 bases and J by 4 bases, with 17 bases between them. The CDR3 bases are TGTGCCAGCGCCTTACAGTCGGAGAGCTATGGCTACACCTTC. This gives the protein CASALQSESYGYTF.

A word on this clonotype: The CDR3 end shows no conserved phenylalanine or tryptophan, and so a read error is likely. The chain links TRBV11-2 to TRBJ2-1; 11 positions agree with TRBD2. The CDR3 extends over 14 amino acids. Germline lookup yields CDR1 SGHAT and CDR2 FQNNGV. DNA of the CDR3: TGTGGCAGCAGCTTAACTAGCGGGAGCCATGAGCAGTTCATC. As protein: CGSSLTSGSHEQFI.

For this clonotype: At one end the junction does not follow the germline gene, possibly because of a read error. The chain carries TRBV11-1 and TRBJ2-1, with 12 nucleotides matching TRBD2. This CDR3 is built from 14 residues. Germline lookup yields CDR1 SGHAT and CDR2 FQDESV (reference sequence). CDR3 DNA: TGTGCCAGCGGCCCGAGACTAGCGGGAGCGCTGCAGTTATTT. Translating gives CASGPRLAGALQLF.